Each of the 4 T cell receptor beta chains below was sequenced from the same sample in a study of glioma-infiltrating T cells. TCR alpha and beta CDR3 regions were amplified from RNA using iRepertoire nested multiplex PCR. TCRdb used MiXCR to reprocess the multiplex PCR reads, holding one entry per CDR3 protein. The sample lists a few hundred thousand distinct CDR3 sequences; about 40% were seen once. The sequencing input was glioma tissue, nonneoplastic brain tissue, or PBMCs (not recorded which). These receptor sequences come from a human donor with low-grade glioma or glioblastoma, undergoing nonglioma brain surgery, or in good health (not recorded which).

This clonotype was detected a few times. CDR3 protein: CASSITGDNSPLHF. Here the CDR3 DNA reads TGTGCCAGCAGCATTACAGGGGATAATTCACCCCTCCACTTT. V and J are TRBV7-2 and TRBJ1-6; TRBD1 aligns across 7 bases. This CDR3 spans 14 amino acids. Germline lookup yields CDR1 SGHTA and CDR2 FQGNSA. The J segment lost 5 bases and the V segment lost 5 bases, leaving 3 bases of the junction unmatched.

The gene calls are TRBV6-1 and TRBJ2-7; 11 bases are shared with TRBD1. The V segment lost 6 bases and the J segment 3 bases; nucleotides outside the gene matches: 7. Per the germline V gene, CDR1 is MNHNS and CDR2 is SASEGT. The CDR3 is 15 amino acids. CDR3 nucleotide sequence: TGTGCCAGCAGCTCGGGACAGGGGGAACGCTACGAGCAGTACTTC. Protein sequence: CASSSGQGERYEQYF.

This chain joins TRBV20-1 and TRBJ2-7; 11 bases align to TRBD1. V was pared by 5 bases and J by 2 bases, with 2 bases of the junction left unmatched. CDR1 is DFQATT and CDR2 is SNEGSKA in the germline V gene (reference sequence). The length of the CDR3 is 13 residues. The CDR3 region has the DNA TGCAGTGCTCAGGGACAGGGGGCCTACGAGCAGTACTTC. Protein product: CSAQGQGAYEQYF.

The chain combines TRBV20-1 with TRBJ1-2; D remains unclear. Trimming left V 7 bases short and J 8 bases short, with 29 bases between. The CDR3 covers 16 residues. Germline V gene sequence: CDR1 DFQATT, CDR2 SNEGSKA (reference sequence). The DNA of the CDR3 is TGCAGTGACATAACCCCCCGACTCAGGCCGGTCGGCGGCTACACCTTC. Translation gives CSDITPRLRPVGGYTF.